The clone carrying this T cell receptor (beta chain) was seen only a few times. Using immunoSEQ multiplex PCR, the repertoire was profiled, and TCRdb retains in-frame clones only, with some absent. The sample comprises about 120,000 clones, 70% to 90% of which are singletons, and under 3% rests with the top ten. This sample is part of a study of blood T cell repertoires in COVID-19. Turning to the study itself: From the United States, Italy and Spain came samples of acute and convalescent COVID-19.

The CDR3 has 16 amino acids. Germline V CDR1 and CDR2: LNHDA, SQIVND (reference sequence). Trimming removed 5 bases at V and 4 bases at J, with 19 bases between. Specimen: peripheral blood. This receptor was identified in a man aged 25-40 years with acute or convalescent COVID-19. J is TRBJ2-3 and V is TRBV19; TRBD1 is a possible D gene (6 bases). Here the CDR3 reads CASSSSGTKESDTQYF. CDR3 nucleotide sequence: TGTGCCAGTAGTTCTTCCGGGACAAAAGAATCAGATACGCAGTATTTT.